Below, 7 T cell receptor beta chains from the same sample are listed, as sequenced in a study of CD8 T cells in ankylosing spondylitis. TCRdb reprocessed the 5' RACE reads via MiXCR and lists one record per CDR3 protein. The profile covers approximately 100,000 distinct CDR3 sequences, with 7.5% to 9% appearing a single time and approximately 9.9% taken by the ten largest. The sample was blood, either unsorted or a sorted T cell fraction (not recorded which). These receptors were collected from a male donor with ankylosing spondylitis or in good health (not recorded which).

This clonotype was detected ten times or more. The chain is built from TRBV2 and TRBJ2-1; D is undetermined. Trimming removed 8 bases from V and 3 bases from J, with 17 bases in between. Germline CDR1 and CDR2: SNHLY and FYNNEI. The CDR3 length is 15 residues. CDR3 nucleotides: TGTGCCAGCGGGCCTGGGCGGATCCGCTACAATGAGCAGTTCTTC. Encoded protein: CASGPGRIRYNEQFF. The variable domain in full, completed from reference TRBV2 and TRBJ2-1, reads EPEVTQTPSHQVTQMGQEVILRCVPISNHLYFYWYRQILGQKVEFLVSFYNNEISEKSEIFDDQFSVERPDGSNFTLKIRSTKLEDSAMYFCASGPGRIRYNEQFFGPGTRLTVL.

The V gene is TRBV27, the J gene TRBJ1-2; the match to TRBD1 covers 8 bases. CDR1 MNHEY and CDR2 SMNVEV come from the germline V gene (reference sequence). This CDR3 region has 15 residues. Germline trimming cut 0 bases from V and 3 bases from J; bases unmatched to any gene: 3. The CDR3: CASSLSPTGDYGYTF. In DNA, the CDR3 is TGTGCCAGCAGTTTATCCCCGACAGGGGACTATGGCTACACCTTC.

V and J are TRBV4-2 and TRBJ1-2; D is undetermined. The CDR3 has 13 residues. Trimming took 1 base from V and 12 from J, leaving 15 bases between them. Germline lookup yields CDR1 LGHNA and CDR2 YNFKEQ. CDR3: CASSQVRSEGNTF. The DNA of the CDR3 is TGTGCCAGCAGCCAAGTTAGAAGTGAGGGCAACACCTTC.

This clonotype was observed many times. V and J are TRBV6-2 or TRBV6-3 and TRBJ2-1; TRBD2 agrees at 9 bases. V was pared by 7 bases and J by 9 bases, with 10 bases of the junction left unmatched. Germline lookup yields CDR1 MNHEY and CDR2 SVGEGT. The CDR3 has 14 amino acids. CDR3 nucleotide sequence: TGTGCCAGCACTCTAGCGGGATCGTTCCGTGAGCAGTTCTTC. Translation gives CASTLAGSFREQFF.

This clonotype was detected many times. The V and J genes are TRBV5-1 and TRBJ2-1; TRBD2 agrees at 8 bases. CDR3 length: 15 amino acids. After removal of 4 bases from V and 7 bases from J, the junction contained 10 bases not matched to a gene. Germline V lookup: CDR1 SGHRS, CDR2 YFSETQ. CDR3 nucleotide sequence: TGCGCCAGCAGCCTAACTAGCGGTACTGGAAATGAGCAGTTCTTC. It specifies CASSLTSGTGNEQFF.

This clonotype has ten or more counts. The chain combines TRBV20-1 with TRBJ2-7; D may correspond to TRBD1 or TRBD2 (5 bases each). Germline V gene sequence: CDR1 DFQATT, CDR2 SNEGSKA (reference sequence). V lost 4 bases and J 5 bases, leaving 18 bases between the germline ends. The length of the CDR3 is 14 residues. DNA of the CDR3: TGCAGTGCTATACCGACAAGGGGAGCTCACGAGCAGTACTTC. As protein: CSAIPTRGAHEQYF.

This clonotype was detected many times. The chain employs TRBV20-1 and TRBJ1-5; unclear D gene. Germline values: CDR1 DFQATT, CDR2 SNEGSKA (reference sequence). V gave up 3 bases and J gave up 2 bases, with 8 bases separating them. This CDR3 contains 13 residues. In DNA, the CDR3 is TGCAGTGCTAGTAGGCCGGGCAATCAGCCCCAGCATTTT. Translating gives CSASRPGNQPQHF.